Listed here is a single TCR beta chain. Only in-frame clones appear in the TCRdb table, and some are missing; sequencing was by immunoSEQ multiplex PCR. The sample yields 330,000 or so clones, 88% seen once. The ends were cut back, 3 bases at V and 7 bases at J, with 12 bases in the middle. The CDR3 contains 14 residues. CDR1 and CDR2 (germline): MNHEY, SVGAGI. This sample was taken from a study of blood T cell repertoires in COVID-19. Study information: The samples span acute and convalescent COVID-19 from the United States, Italy and Spain.

A case of COVID-19 had been met by exposed participants within 2 weeks before study entry. The chain joins TRBV6-5 to TRBJ1-4; perhaps TRBD1 as D (6 bases). The sequence derives from a woman in her twenties or thirties who had been exposed to COVID-19. The sequencing sample was made of PBMCs or T cells enriched from blood (not recorded which). CDR3 sequence: CASSYGGGGEKLFF. As DNA, the CDR3 is TGTGCCAGCAGTTATGGGGGCGGTGGTGAAAAACTGTTTTTT.